This TCR beta chain was captured in a study of blood T cell repertoires in COVID-19. Study-level background: The study drew acute and convalescent COVID-19 samples from the United States, Italy and Spain.

Cohorts were assigned according to the clinical history that participants reported. The CDR3 sequence is 17 residues long. Germline CDR1 SGHRS, CDR2 YFSETQ. V lost 0 bases to trimming and J lost 3 bases, with 18 bases between them. The assay was immunoSEQ multiplex PCR, and TCRdb's table has in-frame clones only and misses some. The table lists some 330,000 clones, around 87% of them singletons. The sample taken for sequencing was PBMCs or T cells enriched from blood (not recorded which). The chain joins TRBV5-1 to TRBJ1-2; D is perhaps TRBD1 (5 bases). The TCR comes from a man aged 35-49 years in a cohort exposed to, infected with or recovered from COVID-19 (not recorded which). CDR3 nucleotides: TGCGCCAGCAGCTTGGAAGGGAGGGACTACTCCTACTATGGCTACACCTTC. Translation gives CASSLEGRDYSYYGYTF.